This T cell receptor (beta chain) was sequenced for a study of T-cell memory formation after mild COVID-19. Study at large: Across donors, TCR clusters were largely donor specific. Study-wide findings and caveats: Contracting CD4+ clones were located mainly in CM and EM, and CD8+ clones in EMRA. In pre-infection memory, a portion of responding clones appeared, which suggested that cross-reactive memory joined.

From 5'RACE with constant-segment primers came TCR alpha and TCR beta cDNA libraries that carried sample barcodes and UMIs. TCRdb reprocessed the 5' RACE reads via MiXCR and lists one record per CDR3 protein. The repertoire has under 650,000 distinct CDR3 sequences, 18% of them found once; the top ten carry around 12%. To note about this clonotype: The antigen is unknown.

The clonotype comes from an adult woman who had mild COVID-19 (a few samples of this study predate the infection). Cell type and time point are not known. Sample: PBMCs or a T cell subset sorted from them (not recorded which).

The DNA of the CDR3 is TGTGCCAGCAGTGCATTTCCGTACAATGAGCAGTTCTTC. Protein sequence: CASSAFPYNEQFF. The genes are TRBV12-3 or TRBV12-4 and TRBJ2-1; D unclear. CDR3 length equals 13 residues. V lost 5 bases, J lost 4 bases, and 9 bases lay in between.